This T cell receptor (beta chain) was captured by sequencing in a study of monozygotic twins with inflammatory bowel disease. This CDR3 contains 13 residues. From its re-call of the 5' RACE reads, TCRdb lists each CDR3 protein once, without DNA. The specimen's table records 200,000 to 250,000 distinct CDR3 sequences. The chain combines TRBV12-3 or TRBV12-4 with TRBJ1-2; TCRdb designates TRBD1, a call that cannot be tested without DNA. The TCR originated in a human donor with ulcerative colitis or Crohn's disease, or a healthy co-twin of an affected twin (not recorded which). Sequences were obtained from blood. This CDR3 reads CASMEGGAYGYTF.